This is a list of T cell receptor beta chains from one sample in a study of T cell changes during pregnancy in multiple sclerosis. Profiling relied on immunoSEQ multiplex PCR, and the TCRdb table lists in-frame clones only, not all of them. Here the sample spans 55,000 to 65,000 clones, 80% to 90% being singletons. Sequences were derived from peripheral blood, sampled in the first trimester of pregnancy. The source of these receptors is a female donor in good health, enrolled as a control in a pregnancy study. The conserved cysteine and the conserved F or W are not part of the CDR3 here. D genes are given only for firm matches.

V | D | CDR3
TRBV9 | . | ASSADRSSGNTIY
TRBV11-2 | TRBD1 | ASSPLGQGAGETQY
TRBV5-1 | TRBD1 | ASSLDGTGLGTDTQY
TRBV4-3 | . | ASSQDRTGFGGYT
TRBV11-3 | TRBD1 | ASSVYRDREYPYEQY
TRBV14 | . | ASSQRSPSYNSPLH
TRBV7-2 | TRBD1 | ASSPQGANSPLH
TRBV19 | . | ASSLTGNQPQH
TRBV7-2 | TRBD2 | ASSRTSGGAGWETQY
TRBV5-1 | TRBD1 | ASSLPGQGHEKLF
TRBV5-1 | . | ASSPGVSYNEQF
TRBV5-4 | TRBD2 | ASSLGLAGGAGANVLT
TRBV4-3 | TRBD1 | ASSQGDRGYEQY
TRBV2 | . | ASSSEGLTNYGYT
TRBV6-1 | . | ASSEWRVGTEAF
TRBV9 | TRBD1 | ASSVASGGQGYGYT
TRBV11-1 | . | ASSFFQAGDTGELF
TRBV27 | . | ASSLSRTTYNEQF
TRBV4-2 | . | ASSHPGQSSSGNTIY
TRBV19 | . | ASSIRGNEQY
TRBV11-2 | TRBD1 | ASSLGDRDNEKLF
TRBV5-4 | . | ASSRVGTNQETQY
TRBV7-9 | TRBD1 | ASTRDRAQETQY
TRBV7-9 | . | ASSPNQGSKLNTEAF
TRBV4-1 | . | ASSQDPAGNYNEQF
TRBV30 | . | AWSVGGNQPQH
TRBV5-4 | . | ASSLGPDRNQPQH
TRBV2 | . | GAGRSSYEQY
TRBV7-3 | . | ASSLSSTEIYSNQPQH
TRBV15 | TRBD1 | ATSRATGGTEAF
TRBV14 | TRBD2 | ASSQVIAGGNEQF
TRBV2 | . | ASSETGGYT
TRBV30 | TRBD1 | AWSTGGLNNSPLH
TRBV30 | . | AWKLQVNNSPLH
TRBV18 | . | ASSLGSGNTIY
TRBV5-4 | TRBD2 | ASSLGTSGTYNEQF
TRBV6-5 | . | ASSYSGRGGYT